This entry is about one T cell receptor beta chain. Trimming left V 0 bases short and J 0 bases short, with 5 bases between. The CDR3 contains 14 residues. In germline, CDR1 is SGHAT, CDR2 FQNNGV. The sample is drawn from a study of blood T cell repertoires in COVID-19. Overall study context: From the United States, Italy and Spain came samples of acute and convalescent COVID-19. PBMCs, B-cell-depleted T cells, or T cells were the source of the cDNA or gDNA that made up the material.

Study processing details: Amplification from reference gene primers served as the basis for estimated nucleated cell counts. Clones were read by immunoSEQ multiplex PCR, and TCRdb kept only the in-frame ones, dropping some. That table supplies the V and J calls and clone size; D and trimming were determined from the DNA. Among about 53,000 clones listed, 85% to 90% were seen once. This rearrangement joins TRBV11-2 to TRBJ1-2; D gene ambiguous. The clonotype was recovered from a man in his 70s with active COVID-19. The sequenced sample consisted of peripheral blood. The CDR3 region is CASSLESANYGYTF. CDR3 bases: TGTGCCAGCAGCTTAGAGTCAGCTAACTATGGCTACACCTTC.